This T cell receptor (beta chain) originates from a study of regulatory T cells in long-lasting Graves disease. Across the study: The antithyroid drugs taken by newly diagnosed Graves' patients had been used for under 3 months. Study-level findings and limits: TRBV28, TRBJ1-2 and TRBJ2-5 were favored in persistent disease. Patients whose Graves' disease persisted exhibited lower TCR diversity than those newly diagnosed.

This clonotype was observed many times. Its antigen is not known. This CDR3 is 17 amino acids long. The germline V and J ends were trimmed by 7 bases and 1 base, with 22 bases remaining between them. Arm-PCR of CDR3 regions with iRepertoire HTBI primers generated TCR beta libraries. TCRdb reanalysed the multiplex PCR reads using MiXCR and keeps one entry per CDR3 protein. The sample consists of about 240,000 distinct CDR3 sequences, around 20% of them appearing once. Time point indicated: newly diagnosed GD, antithyroid drugs for less than 3 months. TCR sequences were obtained from RNA taken from PBMCs. Peripheral blood, at about 10 milliliters, went into EDTA tubes.

The receptor was derived from a female donor with Graves disease. J is TRBJ1-1 and V is TRBV12-3 or TRBV12-4, with D uncertain. Sequences were derived from peripheral blood mononuclear cells (PBMCs), sampled at new diagnosis, from a patient treated with antithyroid drugs. The CDR3 nucleotides read TGTGCCAGCACTCCCATCAGAAGCTATAACCCGAACACTGAAGCTTTCTTT. The encoded protein is CASTPIRSYNPNTEAFF.